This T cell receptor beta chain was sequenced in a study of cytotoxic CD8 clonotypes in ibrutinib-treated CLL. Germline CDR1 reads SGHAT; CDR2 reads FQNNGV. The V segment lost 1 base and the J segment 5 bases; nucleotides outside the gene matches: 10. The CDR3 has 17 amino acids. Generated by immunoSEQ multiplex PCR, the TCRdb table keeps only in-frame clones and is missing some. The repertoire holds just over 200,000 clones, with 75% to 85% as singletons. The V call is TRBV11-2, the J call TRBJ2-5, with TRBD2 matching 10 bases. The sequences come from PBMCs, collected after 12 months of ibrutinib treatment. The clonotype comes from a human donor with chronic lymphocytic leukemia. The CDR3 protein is CASSLGAQAGGPETQYF. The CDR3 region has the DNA TGTGCCAGCAGCTTAGGTGCCCAAGCGGGGGGGCCGGAGACCCAGTACTTC.